These 11 T cell receptor beta chains share one sample of origin, sequenced in a study of blood T cell repertoires in COVID-19 (dated by TCRdb to 2019 to 2021). The receptor library was made with the immunoSEQ multiplex PCR assay. TCRdb re-hosts the immuneACCESS table, in-frame sequences only. Its copies lack some clones; in the studies checked, an unresolved V gene accounts for under half of them, and the cause for the rest is not known. For this sample there are about 170,000 clones; around four fifths appear just once. Approximately 19% of the sample is taken by the ten largest. Material for sequencing was peripheral blood. The receptors come from a woman aged 70 to 79 who had recovered from COVID-19.

The V and J genes are TRBV10-3 and TRBJ2-7, with a tentative D call TRBD2 (6 bases). The CDR3 length is 14 residues. V was shortened by 0 bases and J by 6 bases, with 12 bases between the two germline ends. From germline, CDR1 is ENHRY and CDR2 SYGVKD. CDR3 DNA: TGTGCCATCAGTGAGTCGGGAGGCCTTGGCGAGCAGTACTTC. Translation gives CAISESGGLGEQYF.

The CDR3 reads CASSLASGGNYGYTF. The DNA of the CDR3 is TGTGCCAGCAGCTTAGCTAGTGGGGGGAACTATGGCTACACCTTC. The V and J genes are TRBV7-2 and TRBJ1-2; D is perhaps TRBD1 (5 bases). Trimming pared 0 bases from V and 2 bases from J, leaving 10 bases between. The CDR3 has 15 residues. Germline-derived CDR1 and CDR2 are SGHTA and FQGNSA.

The chain combines TRBV6-5 with TRBJ1-1; D is unresolved. The germline CDR1 and CDR2 sequences are MNHEY and SVGAGI. The CDR3 has 13 residues. Trimming left V 5 bases short and J 3 bases short, with 10 bases between. This chain's CDR3 is CASSRSGYTEAFF. CDR3 DNA: TGTGCCAGCAGTCGCTCGGGGTACACTGAAGCTTTCTTT.

The chain has TRBV6-5 and TRBJ1-6; D perhaps matches TRBD1 (5 bases). The V end was cut by 2 bases, the J end by 10 bases, with 15 bases between. The CDR3 is 15 residues long. Germline CDR1 MNHEY, CDR2 SVGAGI. CDR3 sequence (DNA): TGTGCCAGCAGTTACGCGGGCCGGGGGGAATCACCCCTCCACTTT. Translating it yields CASSYAGRGESPLHF.

This clone was seen a few times. V gene TRBV7-9 combines with J gene TRBJ2-7; no firm D call. This CDR3 is 12 amino acids long. V shed 5 bases and J shed 6 bases, with 11 bases lying between them. The germline CDR1 and CDR2 sequences are SEHNR and FQNEAQ (reference sequence). CDR3 residues: CASSQRSGEQYF. CDR3 sequence (DNA): TGTGCCAGCAGCCAAAGATCGGGCGAGCAGTACTTC.

The gene calls are TRBV5-1 and TRBJ1-3; D remains ambiguous. The V gene's germline CDR1 is SGHRS and CDR2 YFSETQ. The germline V and J ends were trimmed by 4 bases and 2 bases, with 7 bases remaining between them. The CDR3 runs to 13 residues. The CDR3 is CASSPQAGNTIYF. The CDR3 DNA is TGCGCCAGCAGCCCCCAGGCTGGAAACACCATATATTTT.

To note about this clone: One end of the junction fails to match germline, which may point to a read error. This chain's CDR3 is CARSRGGAQTGELFF. The CDR3 DNA reads as TGTGCCCGCAGCCGGGGGGGGGCGCAGACCGGGGAGCTGTTTTTT. The chain joins TRBV9 to TRBJ2-2; TRBD2 agrees at 8 bases. From germline, CDR1 is SGDLS and CDR2 YYNGEE. The CDR3 has 15 amino acids.

The J gene is TRBJ1-2, the V gene TRBV18, with D possibly TRBD1 on 5 matching bases. Germline values: CDR1 KGHSH, CDR2 LQKENI. The CDR3 runs 14 residues. V was pared by 8 bases and J by 6 bases, with 19 bases between. This CDR3 reads CASLQTAGENGYTF. In DNA form, the CDR3 reads TGTGCCAGCCTCCAAACTGCGGGGGAGAATGGCTACACCTTC.

This clone was picked up a small number of times. At one end the junction does not follow the germline gene, possibly because of a read error. The V call is TRBV28, the J call TRBJ1-6, with a tentative D call TRBD1 (5 bases). The CDR3 length is 12 residues. Germline CDR1 and CDR2: MDHEN and SYDVKM. CDR3 nucleotides: TGTGCCAGCAGTTTGCGGGGCCCCCCGCCCCAGTTT. Its protein product is CASSLRGPPPQF.

The chain recombines TRBV27 with TRBJ1-6; TRBD1 is a possible D gene (6 bases). Germline V gene data show CDR1 as MNHEY and CDR2 as SMNVEV (reference sequence). The CDR3 has 14 residues. Trimming removed 2 bases at V and 8 bases at J, with 10 bases between. The CDR3 sequence is CASSLLRGDSPLHF. As DNA, the CDR3 is TGTGCCAGCAGTTTACTCAGGGGAGATTCACCCCTCCACTTT.

This sequence joins TRBV5-1 and TRBJ2-2; no definite D call. Trimming took 3 bases from V and 3 from J, leaving 9 bases between them. Germline lookup yields CDR1 SGHRS and CDR2 YFSETQ. The CDR3 is made up of 14 amino acids. CDR3 region: CASSSDTYTGELFF. The CDR3 region has the DNA TGCGCCAGCAGCTCCGACACCTACACCGGGGAGCTGTTTTTT.